A single sample gave rise to the 8 T cell receptor beta chains below, sequenced in a study of T cell responses to AZD1222 COVID-19 vaccine. Some clones are missing from TCRdb's copy, which holds only in-frame ones; the method was immunoSEQ multiplex PCR. The repertoire has 99,000 or so clones, over 80% of them found once; the top ten carry about 8.7%. Sequences were derived from peripheral blood, sampled on day 0 of AZD1222 vaccination. These receptors were taken from an adult in good health.

A few counts support this clone. The chain is built from TRBV6-4 and TRBJ2-3; tentative D call: TRBD2 (7 bases). The CDR3 totals 15 residues. In germline, CDR1 is MRHNA, CDR2 SNTAGT. Trimming removed 6 bases at V and 4 bases at J, with 17 bases between. In DNA form, the CDR3 reads TGTGCCAGCAGCGAAGGCGGGGGCGAGTCAGATACGCAGTATTTT. Translating it yields CASSEGGGESDTQYF.

In DNA form, the CDR3 reads TGTGCCAGCAGCTGGACAGGGGGGAGAACTGAAGCTTTCTTT. It is translated as CASSWTGGRTEAFF. This chain links TRBV5-4 with TRBJ1-1, with TRBD1 identical over 10 bases. This CDR3 spans 14 amino acids. The germline V gene has CDR1 SGHNT and CDR2 YYREEE (reference sequence). Germline trimming cut 3 bases from V and 5 bases from J; bases unmatched to any gene: 4.

V and J are TRBV11-2 and TRBJ2-7; 7 nucleotides line up with TRBD2. The germline V gene encodes CDR1 SGHAT and CDR2 FQNNGV. This CDR3 contains 11 residues. The junction had 2 bases not matched to a gene; V was cut back by 5 bases and J by 7 bases. The CDR3 loop is CASSLGREQYF. The CDR3 bases are TGTGCCAGCAGCCTCGGGAGGGAGCAGTACTTC.

The chain has TRBV7-9 and TRBJ2-1; possible D gene TRBD2, 5 bases. The length of the CDR3 is 15 residues. Trimming took off 2 bases at V and 6 bases at J, with 14 bases between the two ends. Germline V gives CDR1 SEHNR, CDR2 FQNEAQ (reference sequence). CDR3 nucleotide sequence: TGTGCCAGCAGCTTAAGCGGCCACTTCGTCAATGAGCAGTTCTTC. Amino acid sequence: CASSLSGHFVNEQFF.

The chain employs TRBV27 and TRBJ1-1; D possibly corresponds to TRBD1 (6 bases). Germline V lookup: CDR1 MNHEY, CDR2 SMNVEV (reference sequence). The CDR3 is 14 residues long. Between the trimmed V and J ends, which lost 5 bases and 1 base, there was a span of 11 bases. The CDR3 spells CASSRGQGNTEAFF. The CDR3 DNA sequence: TGTGCCAGCAGTCGGGGGCAGGGGAACACTGAAGCTTTCTTT.

The chain joins TRBV21-1 to TRBJ1-1; TRBD1 reflects the table's D call only, with no check against the DNA. TRBV21-1 is a pseudogene segment. CDR3 size: 18 residues. The CDR3 nucleotides read TGTGCCAGCAGCAAGGAGTCCGGGACAGGGGAGCATAACACTGAAGCTTTCTTT. Translation gives CASSKESGTGEHNTEAFF.

This clone was seen only once. The chain has TRBV7-9 and TRBJ2-7; 7 positions match TRBD1. This CDR3 region has 14 residues. Per the germline V gene, CDR1 is SEHNR and CDR2 is FQNEAQ (reference sequence). J was trimmed by 4 bases and V by 6 bases; bases with no gene match: 9. The CDR3 DNA reads TGTGCCAGCAGTCGACAGGGAAACGCTTACGAGCAGTACTTC. It translates to CASSRQGNAYEQYF.

This clone was observed a few times. The chain's CDR3 is CASSPGYSYGYTF. The CDR3 DNA sequence: TGTGCCAGCAGTCCAGGGTATAGCTATGGCTACACCTTC. The chain carries TRBV6-4 and TRBJ1-2; tentative D call: TRBD1 (5 bases). The CDR3 runs to 13 residues. Trimming stripped 5 bases from V and 4 bases from J, with 11 bases between. The germline V gene encodes CDR1 MRHNA and CDR2 SNTAGT.